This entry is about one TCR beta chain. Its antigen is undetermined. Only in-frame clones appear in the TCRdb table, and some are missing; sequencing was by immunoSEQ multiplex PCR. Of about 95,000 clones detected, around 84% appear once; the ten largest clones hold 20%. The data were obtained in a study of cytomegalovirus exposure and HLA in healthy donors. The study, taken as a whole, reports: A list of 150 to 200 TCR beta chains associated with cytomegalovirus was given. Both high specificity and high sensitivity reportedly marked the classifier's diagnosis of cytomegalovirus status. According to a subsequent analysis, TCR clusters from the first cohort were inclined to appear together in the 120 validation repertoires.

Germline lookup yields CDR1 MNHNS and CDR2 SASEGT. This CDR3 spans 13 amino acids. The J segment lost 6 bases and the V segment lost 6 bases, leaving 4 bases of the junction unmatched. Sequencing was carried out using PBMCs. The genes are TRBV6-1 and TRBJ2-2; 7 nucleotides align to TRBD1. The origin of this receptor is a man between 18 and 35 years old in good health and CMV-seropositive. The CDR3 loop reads CASRTGYAGELFF. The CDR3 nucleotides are TGTGCCAGCAGGACAGGGTACGCCGGGGAGCTGTTTTTT.